The sequence of this TCR beta chain was determined in a study of cytomegalovirus exposure and HLA in healthy donors. Study-wide results and limits: HLA-A and HLA-B allele assignments for most subjects were reportedly predicted accurately using TCR beta sequences. Likely technical artifact: a cluster of highly shared sequence variants. Reported performance of the classifier showed diagnosis of cytomegalovirus status with high specificity and sensitivity.

With 60 Vbeta and 13 Jbeta primers, the PCR was carried out. Profiled with immunoSEQ multiplex PCR; TCRdb holds only in-frame clones, not every one. The sample carries 65,000 to 85,000 clones, 78% recorded once. The CDR3 loop spans 12 amino acids. Trimming took 0 bases from V and 11 from J, leaving 10 bases between them. Germline V lookup: CDR1 MNHNY, CDR2 SVGAGI (reference sequence). This clone was recorded only once. Its antigen is unidentified. Despite likely unrecorded immune exposures, the donors were nominally healthy at the time of sampling. This TCR derives from a woman between 40 and 50 years old in good health and CMV-seropositive. The rearrangement uses TRBV6-6 and TRBJ1-2, with unresolved D. Specimen: PBMCs. CDR3 region: CASSYSMTEYTF. The CDR3, as DNA: TGTGCCAGCAGTTACTCGATGACGGAGTACACCTTC.